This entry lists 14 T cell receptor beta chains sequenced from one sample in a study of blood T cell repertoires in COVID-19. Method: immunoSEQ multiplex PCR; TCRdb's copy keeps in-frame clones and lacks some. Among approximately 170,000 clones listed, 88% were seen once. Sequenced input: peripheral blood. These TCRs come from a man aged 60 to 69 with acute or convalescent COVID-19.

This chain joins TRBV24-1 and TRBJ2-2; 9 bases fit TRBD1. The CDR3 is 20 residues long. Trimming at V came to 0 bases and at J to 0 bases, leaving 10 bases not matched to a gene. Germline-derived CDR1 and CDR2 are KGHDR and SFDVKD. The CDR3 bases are TGTGCCACCAGTGATTTGAGGCACACAGGGGGCGTAGCGAACACCGGGGAGCTGTTTTTT. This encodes CATSDLRHTGGVANTGELFF.

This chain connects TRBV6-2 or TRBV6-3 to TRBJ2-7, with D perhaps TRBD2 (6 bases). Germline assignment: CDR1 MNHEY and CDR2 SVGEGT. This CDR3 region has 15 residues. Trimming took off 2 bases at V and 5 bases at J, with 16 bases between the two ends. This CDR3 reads CASSYDAGTYDEQYF. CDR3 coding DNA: TGTGCCAGCAGTTACGATGCGGGAACCTACGACGAGCAGTACTTC.

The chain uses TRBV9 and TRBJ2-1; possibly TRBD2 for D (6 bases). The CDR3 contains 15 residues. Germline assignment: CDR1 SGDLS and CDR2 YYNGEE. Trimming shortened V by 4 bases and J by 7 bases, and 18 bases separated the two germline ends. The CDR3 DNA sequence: TGTGCCAGCAGCCTAACGGTGGGCGGGAAGAATGAGCAGTTCTTC. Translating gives CASSLTVGGKNEQFF.

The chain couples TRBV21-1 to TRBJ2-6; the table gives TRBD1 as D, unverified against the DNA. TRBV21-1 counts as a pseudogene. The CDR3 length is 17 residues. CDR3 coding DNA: TGTGCCAGCAGCAAAGGACGTGGGACAGCCCGGGCCAACGTCCTGACTTTC. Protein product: CASSKGRGTARANVLTF.

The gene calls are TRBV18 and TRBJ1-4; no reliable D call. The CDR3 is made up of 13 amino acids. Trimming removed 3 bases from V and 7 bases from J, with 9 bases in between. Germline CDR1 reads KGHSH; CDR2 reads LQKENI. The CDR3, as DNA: TGTGCCAGCTCACCTGCAGAGGGTGAAAAACTGTTTTTT. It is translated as CASSPAEGEKLFF.

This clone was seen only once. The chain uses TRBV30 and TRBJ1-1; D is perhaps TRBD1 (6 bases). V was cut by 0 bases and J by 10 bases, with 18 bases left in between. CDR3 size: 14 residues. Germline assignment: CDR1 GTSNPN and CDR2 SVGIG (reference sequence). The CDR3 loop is CAWSVNRAIGTAFF. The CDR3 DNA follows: TGTGCCTGGAGTGTGAACAGGGCTATTGGTACAGCTTTCTTT.

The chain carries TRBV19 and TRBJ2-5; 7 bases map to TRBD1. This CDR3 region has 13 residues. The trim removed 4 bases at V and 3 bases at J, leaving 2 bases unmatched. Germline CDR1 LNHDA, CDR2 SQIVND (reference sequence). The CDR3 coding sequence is TGTGCCAGTAGTAGAGACAGGGAAGAGACCCAGTACTTC. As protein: CASSRDREETQYF. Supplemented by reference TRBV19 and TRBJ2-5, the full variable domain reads DGGITQSPKYLFRKEGQNVTLSCEQNLNHDAMYWYRQDPGQGLRLIYYSQIVNDFQKGDIAEGYSVSREKKESFPLTVTSAQKNPTAFYLCASSRDREETQYFGPGTRLLVL.

The CDR3 here is CATSTTGGAGREKLFF. The CDR3 DNA sequence: TGTGCCACCAGCACGACAGGGGGCGCGGGTCGAGAAAAACTGTTTTTT. This chain joins TRBV15 and TRBJ1-4, with 10 nucleotides matching TRBD1. Looked up from germline, CDR1 is LNHNV and CDR2 is YYDKDF (reference sequence). V gave up 4 bases and J gave up 8 bases; unmatched junction bases: 10. The CDR3 length is 16 residues.

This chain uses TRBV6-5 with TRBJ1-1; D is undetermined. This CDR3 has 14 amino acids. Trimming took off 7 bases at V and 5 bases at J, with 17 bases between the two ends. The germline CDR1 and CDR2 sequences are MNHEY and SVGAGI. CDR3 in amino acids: CASTPAGSGTEAFF. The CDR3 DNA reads TGTGCCAGCACCCCGGCCGGTTCGGGGACTGAAGCTTTCTTT.

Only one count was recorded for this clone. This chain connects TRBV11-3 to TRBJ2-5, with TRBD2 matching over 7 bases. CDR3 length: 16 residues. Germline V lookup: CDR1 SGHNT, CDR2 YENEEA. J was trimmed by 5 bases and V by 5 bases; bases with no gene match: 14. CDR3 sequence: CASSRGYAAGDETQYF. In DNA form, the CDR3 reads TGTGCCAGCAGCCGAGGGTATGCGGCGGGAGACGAGACCCAGTACTTC.

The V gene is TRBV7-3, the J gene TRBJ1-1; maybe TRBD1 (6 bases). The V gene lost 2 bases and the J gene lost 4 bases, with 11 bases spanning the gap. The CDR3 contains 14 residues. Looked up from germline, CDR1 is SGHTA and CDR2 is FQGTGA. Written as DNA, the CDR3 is TGTGCCAGCAGCTTATCGGCAGGGGCCACTGAAGCTTTCTTT. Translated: CASSLSAGATEAFF.

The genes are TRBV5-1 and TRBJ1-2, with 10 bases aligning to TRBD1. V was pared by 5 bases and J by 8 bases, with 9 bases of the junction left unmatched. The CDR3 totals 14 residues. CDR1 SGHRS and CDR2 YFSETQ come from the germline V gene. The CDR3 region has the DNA TGCGCCAGCAGAAGGACAGGGGGATGGGAAGGCTACACCTTC. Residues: CASRRTGGWEGYTF.

CDR3 DNA: TGTGCCTGGAGCGGTCACGGCTCCTATAATTCACCCCTCCACTTT. The encoded protein is CAWSGHGSYNSPLHF. This chain uses TRBV30 with TRBJ1-6, with D uncertain. CDR3 length equals 15 residues. CDR1 GTSNPN and CDR2 SVGIG come from the germline V gene (reference sequence). V lost 3 bases to trimming and J lost 0 bases, with 9 bases between them. The full variable domain, in which reference TRBV30 and TRBJ1-6 provide the parts outside the CDR3, is SQTIHQWPATLVQPVGSPLSLECTVEGTSNPNLYWYRQAAGRGLQLLFYSVGIGQISSEVPQNLSASRPQDRQFILSSKKLLLSDSGFYLCAWSGHGSYNSPLHFGNGTRLTVT.

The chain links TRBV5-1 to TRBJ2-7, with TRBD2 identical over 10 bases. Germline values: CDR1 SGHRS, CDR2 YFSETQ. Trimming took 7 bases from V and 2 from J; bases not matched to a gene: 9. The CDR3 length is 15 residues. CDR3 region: CASRSGTSVAYEQYF. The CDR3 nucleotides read TGCGCCAGCCGATCCGGGACTAGCGTAGCCTACGAGCAGTACTTC.